The next 5 T cell receptor beta chains were all read from a single sample in a study of shared clonotypes between healthy human individuals. Produced via immunoSEQ multiplex PCR; TCRdb's table is partial and in-frame only. The sample yields 1,500,000 or so clones, around 95% seen once. Sequenced material: naive CD4+ T cells sorted from blood. As to subset: CD45RA+ positively selected. The source is a man in his thirties or forties in good health.

This chain links TRBV21-1 with TRBJ2-6; the tabulated D call, TRBD1, remains unverified against the DNA. TRBV21-1 corresponds to a pseudogene. The CDR3 totals 16 residues. The CDR3 sequence is CATLRDSNSGANVLTF. CDR3 in DNA: TGTGCCACCCTTCGGGACAGTAATTCTGGGGCCAACGTCCTGACTTTC.

V is TRBV7-2 and J is TRBJ2-1; 12 bases map to TRBD2. The junction had 8 bases not matched to a gene; V was cut back by 0 bases and J by 2 bases. The CDR3 is made up of 19 amino acids. Germline CDR1 reads SGHTA; CDR2 reads FQGNSA. DNA for the CDR3: TGTGCCAGCAGCTTAGCGCGGGGGGCTAGCGGGAGGGCCTACAATGAGCAGTTCTTC. Its translation: CASSLARGASGRAYNEQFF.

The chain is built from TRBV15 and TRBJ2-1; possible D gene TRBD2, 6 bases. Trimming took 6 bases from V and 2 from J, leaving 11 bases between them. Germline values: CDR1 LNHNV, CDR2 YYDKDF (reference sequence). The CDR3 consists of 14 residues. CDR3 amino acids: CATSLTSTYNEQFF. CDR3 nucleotides: TGTGCCACCAGTCTGACTAGTACCTACAATGAGCAGTTCTTC. The whole variable domain, remainder taken from reference TRBV15 and TRBJ2-1, is DAMVIQNPRYQVTQFGKPVTLSCSQTLNHNVMYWYQQKSSQAPKLLFHYYDKDFNNEADTPDNFQSRRPNTSFCFLDIRSPGLGDTAMYLCATSLTSTYNEQFFGPGTRLTVL.

As for this clone: Other DNA sequences of this sample code for an identical CDR3. The chain couples TRBV5-6 to TRBJ1-5, with D perhaps matching TRBD1 (5 bases). The CDR3 consists of 13 residues. V lost 4 bases and J lost 4, with 9 bases in between. Germline lookup yields CDR1 SGHDT and CDR2 YYEEEE. The CDR3, as DNA: TGTGCCAGCAGCCCGGGACGTAATCAGCCCCAGCATTTT. Encoded protein: CASSPGRNQPQHF.

The chain links TRBV28 to TRBJ1-2, with 10 bases that match TRBD1. This CDR3 has 14 amino acids. Germline V gives CDR1 MDHEN, CDR2 SYDVKM. Trimming at V came to 6 bases and at J to 5 bases, leaving 6 bases not matched to a gene. The CDR3 DNA sequence: TGTGCCAGCAGCACGGGACAGGGGAGATATGGCTACACCTTC. Translation gives CASSTGQGRYGYTF.